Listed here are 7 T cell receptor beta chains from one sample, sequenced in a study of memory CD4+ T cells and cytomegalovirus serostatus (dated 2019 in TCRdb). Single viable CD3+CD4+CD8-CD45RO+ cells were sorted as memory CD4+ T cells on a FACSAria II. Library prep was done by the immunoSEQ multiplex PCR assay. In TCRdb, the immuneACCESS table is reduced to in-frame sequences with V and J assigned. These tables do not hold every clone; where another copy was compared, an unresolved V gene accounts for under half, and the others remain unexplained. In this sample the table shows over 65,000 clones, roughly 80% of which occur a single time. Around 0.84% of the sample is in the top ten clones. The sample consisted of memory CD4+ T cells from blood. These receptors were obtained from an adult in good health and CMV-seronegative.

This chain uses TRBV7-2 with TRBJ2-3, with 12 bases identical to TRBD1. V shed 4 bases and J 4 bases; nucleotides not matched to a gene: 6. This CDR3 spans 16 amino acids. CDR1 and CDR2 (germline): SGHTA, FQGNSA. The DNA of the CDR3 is TGTGCCAGCAGCTCGCGGGACAGGGGGCGCGCAGATACGCAGTATTTT. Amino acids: CASSSRDRGRADTQYF.

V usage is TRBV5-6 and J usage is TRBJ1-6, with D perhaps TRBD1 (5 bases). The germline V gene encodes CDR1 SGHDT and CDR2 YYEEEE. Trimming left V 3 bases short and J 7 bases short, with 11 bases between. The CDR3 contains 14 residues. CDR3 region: CASSSGQSNSPLHF. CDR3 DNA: TGTGCCAGCAGCTCGGGGCAGAGCAATTCACCCCTCCACTTT.

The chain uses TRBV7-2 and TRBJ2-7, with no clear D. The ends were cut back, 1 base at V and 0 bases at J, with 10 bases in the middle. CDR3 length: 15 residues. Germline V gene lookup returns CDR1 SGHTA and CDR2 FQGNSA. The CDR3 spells CASSLGRASSYEQYF. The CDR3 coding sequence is TGTGCCAGCAGCTTAGGTCGGGCCAGCTCCTACGAGCAGTACTTC.

This CDR3 reads CASSEVAVNGYTF. For the CDR3, the DNA is TGTGCCAGTAGTGAGGTGGCAGTCAATGGCTACACCTTC. The chain links TRBV19 to TRBJ1-2; unclear D gene. Looked up from germline, CDR1 is LNHDA and CDR2 is SQIVND (reference sequence). This CDR3 is 13 amino acids long. Trimming left V 5 bases short and J 6 bases short, with 13 bases between.

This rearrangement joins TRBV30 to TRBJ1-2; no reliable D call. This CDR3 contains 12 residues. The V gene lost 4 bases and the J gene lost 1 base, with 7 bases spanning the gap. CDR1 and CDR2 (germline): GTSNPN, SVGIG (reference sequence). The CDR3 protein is CAWTENNYGYTF. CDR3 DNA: TGTGCCTGGACAGAAAATAACTATGGCTACACCTTC. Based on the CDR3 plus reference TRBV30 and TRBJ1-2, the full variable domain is SQTIHQWPATLVQPVGSPLSLECTVEGTSNPNLYWYRQAAGRGLQLLFYSVGIGQISSEVPQNLSASRPQDRQFILSSKKLLLSDSGFYLCAWTENNYGYTFGSGTRLTVV.

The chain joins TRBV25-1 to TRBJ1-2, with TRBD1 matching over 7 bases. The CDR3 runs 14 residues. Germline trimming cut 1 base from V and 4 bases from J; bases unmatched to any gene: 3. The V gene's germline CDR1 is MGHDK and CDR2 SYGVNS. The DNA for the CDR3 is TGTGCCAGCAGTGAATTAGGGGGCAGCTATGGCTACACCTTC. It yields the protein CASSELGGSYGYTF.

The CDR3 coding sequence is TGTGCCAGCTCACCCCCAGGGACAGGGGGCGGTCTCGGTGAAGCTTTCTTT. Protein sequence: CASSPPGTGGGLGEAFF. The V gene is TRBV18, the J gene TRBJ1-1, with TRBD1 matching 12 bases. This CDR3 has 17 residues. The ends lost 3 bases at V and 7 bases at J; junction bases unmatched: 12. Germline loops: CDR1 KGHSH, CDR2 LQKENI. The full variable domain, with the rest looked up from reference TRBV18 and TRBJ1-1, is NAGVMQNPRHLVRRRGQEARLRCSPMKGHSHVYWYRQLPEEGLKFMVYLQKENIIDESGMPKERFSAEFPKEGPSILRIQQVVRGDSAAYFCASSPPGTGGGLGEAFFGQGTRLTVV.